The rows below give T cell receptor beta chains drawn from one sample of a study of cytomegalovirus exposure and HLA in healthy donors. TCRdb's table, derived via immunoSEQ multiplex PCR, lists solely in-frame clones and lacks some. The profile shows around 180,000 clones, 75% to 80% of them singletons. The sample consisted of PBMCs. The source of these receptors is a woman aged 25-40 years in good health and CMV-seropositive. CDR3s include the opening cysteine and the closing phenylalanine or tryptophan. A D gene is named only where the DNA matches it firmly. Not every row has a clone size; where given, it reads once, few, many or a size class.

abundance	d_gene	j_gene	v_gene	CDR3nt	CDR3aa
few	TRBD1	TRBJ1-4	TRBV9	TGTGCCAGCAGCTTTAAGACAGGGGGCTATGAAAAACTGTTTTTT	CASSFKTGGYEKLFF
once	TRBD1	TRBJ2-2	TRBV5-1	TGCGCCAGCAGCCCTTCACAGGGGGTGACCGGGGAGCTGTTTTTT	CASSPSQGVTGELFF
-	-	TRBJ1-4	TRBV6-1	TGTGCCAGCAGCTCGGGACTCCCTGCTGAAAAACTGTTTTTT	CASSSGLPAEKLFF
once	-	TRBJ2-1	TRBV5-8	TGTGCCAGCAGCCCCGAGGGCCTAAATGAGCAGTTCTTC	CASSPEGLNEQFF
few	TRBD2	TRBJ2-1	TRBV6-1	TGTGCCAGCAGGATAGCGGGAGGGTACAATGAGCAGTTCTTC	CASRIAGGYNEQFF
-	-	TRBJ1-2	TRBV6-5	TGTGCCAGCAGTTACTCTGGGGCCGGCTACACCTTC	CASSYSGAGYTF
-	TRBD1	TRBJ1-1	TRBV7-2	TGTGCCAGCAGCTTAAGACAGGGGGCAACGGGAACTGAAGCTTTCTTT	CASSLRQGATGTEAFF
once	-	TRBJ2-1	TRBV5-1	TGCGCCAGCAGCTTGGGTCCTTACAATGAGCAGTTCTTC	CASSLGPYNEQFF
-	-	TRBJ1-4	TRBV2	TGTGCCAGCAGGGGGGCTGGGGAAAAACTGTTTTTT	CASRGAGEKLFF
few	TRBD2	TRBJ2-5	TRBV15	TGTGCCACCAGCAGAGTGGTACTAGCGGGGGCAGAGACCCAGTACTTC	CATSRVVLAGAETQYF
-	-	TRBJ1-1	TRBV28	TGTGCCAGCAGTCTCCCGGCGGGCCTTATGAACACTGAAGCTTTCTTT	CASSLPAGLMNTEAFF
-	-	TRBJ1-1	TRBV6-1	TGTGCCAGCAGTACCCTTTTGTGGGGGCTGGTCGCTTTCTTT	CASSTLLWGLVAFF
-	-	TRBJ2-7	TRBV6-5	TGTGCCAGCAGTTACGGGAGGACCGTCTACGAGCAGTACTTC	CASSYGRTVYEQYF
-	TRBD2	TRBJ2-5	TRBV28	TGTGCCAGCAGTTTAGGACTAGCGGGAGGGCCCGGGACCCAGTACTTC	CASSLGLAGGPGTQYF
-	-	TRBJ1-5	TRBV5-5	TGTGCCAGCAGCTTGCTCACAGGGAATCAGCCCCAGCATTTT	CASSLLTGNQPQHF
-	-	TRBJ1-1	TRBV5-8	TGTGCCAGCAGCCCCCGACAGAACACTGAAGCTTTCTTT	CASSPRQNTEAFF
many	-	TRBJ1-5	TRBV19	TGTGCCAGTACCACAGGGAATCAGCCCCAGCATTTT	CASTTGNQPQHF
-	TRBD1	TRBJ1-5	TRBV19	TGTGCCAGTAGTTTCGACAGGGGCAATCAGCCCCAGCATTTT	CASSFDRGNQPQHF
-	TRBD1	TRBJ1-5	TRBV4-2	TGTGCCAGCAGCCAAGAGGCGGACAGGGGAGATCAGCCCCAGCATTTT	CASSQEADRGDQPQHF
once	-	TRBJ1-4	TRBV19	TGTGCCAGTACAAACAGGGTCGGTGAAAAACTGTTTTTT	CASTNRVGEKLFF
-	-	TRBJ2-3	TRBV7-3	TGTGCCAGCAGCTTAATAGCGGCTAGCACAGATACGCAGTATTTT	CASSLIAASTDTQYF
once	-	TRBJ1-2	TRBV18	TGTGCCAGCTCACCATATACAGCTCAGGCATCTAACTATGGCTACACCTTC	CASSPYTAQASNYGYTF
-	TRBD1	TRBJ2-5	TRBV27	TGTGCCAGCAGTTCGACAGGGATGGGAGAGACCCAGTACTTC	CASSSTGMGETQYF
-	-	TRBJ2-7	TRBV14	TGTGCCAGCAGCCAACGGGGTCCGTTGAGCTCCTACGAGCAGTACTTC	CASSQRGPLSSYEQYF
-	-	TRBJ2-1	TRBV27	TGTGCCAGCAGTTTGAGTAGAAGTTCAGGGCAGTTCTTC	CASSLSRSSGQFF
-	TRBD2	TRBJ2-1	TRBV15	TGTGCCACCAGCGTCCCCGGGACTAGCCGATACAATGAGCAGTTCTTC	CATSVPGTSRYNEQFF